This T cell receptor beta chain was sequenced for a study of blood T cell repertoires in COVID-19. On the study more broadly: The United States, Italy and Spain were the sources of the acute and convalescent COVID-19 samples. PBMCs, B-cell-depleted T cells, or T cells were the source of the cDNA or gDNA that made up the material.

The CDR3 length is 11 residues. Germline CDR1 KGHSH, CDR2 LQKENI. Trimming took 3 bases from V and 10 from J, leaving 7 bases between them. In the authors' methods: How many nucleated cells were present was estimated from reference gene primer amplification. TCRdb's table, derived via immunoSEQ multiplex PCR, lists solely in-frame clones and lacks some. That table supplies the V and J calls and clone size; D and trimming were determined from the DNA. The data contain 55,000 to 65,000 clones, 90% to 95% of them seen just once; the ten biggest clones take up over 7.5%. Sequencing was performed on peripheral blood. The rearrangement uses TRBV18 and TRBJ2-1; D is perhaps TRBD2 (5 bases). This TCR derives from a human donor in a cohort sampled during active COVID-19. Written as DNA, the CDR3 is TGTGCCAGCTCACCCCCGGGAGAGCAGTTCTTC. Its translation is CASSPPGEQFF. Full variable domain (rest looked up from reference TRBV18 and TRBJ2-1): NAGVMQNPRHLVRRRGQEARLRCSPMKGHSHVYWYRQLPEEGLKFMVYLQKENIIDESGMPKERFSAEFPKEGPSILRIQQVVRGDSAAYFCASSPPGEQFFGPGTRLTVL.